This T cell receptor beta chain was captured by sequencing in a study of blood T cell repertoires in COVID-19 (dated by TCRdb to about 2020). Turning to the overall study: Collaborator samples came from the United States, Italy and Spain and covered acute and convalescent phases of COVID-19. The material from the prospective study consisted of cDNA or gDNA derived from T cells, B-cell-depleted T cells, or PBMCs. Where HLA class I and class II types were available, the types were taken from metadata supplied by the sample provider, not from assay-based typing. The samples were drawn from the first 160 participants of the ongoing ImmuneRACE study and from about 1,200 subjects provided by 6 global collaborators. The repertoires were made available in a free public database intended to serve as a resource for research on the immune response to SARS-CoV-2. Deeply sampled blood TCRbeta repertoires from subjects exposed to, actively infected with, or recovered from COVID-19 were included in the dataset. The sample metadata nearly always contained a de-identified subject ID, COVID-19 status, age in years and sex. Summary of the overall study and its limitations: The quantity of clinical and demographic metadata differed by source and by participant and was supplied without curation.

To note about this clone: This receptor's antigen is unknown. Per-base qualities were not stored, and no clone one base away is much larger.

Its CDR3 holds 14 amino acids, cysteine through phenylalanine. This entry keeps only the CDR3 DNA: 42 bases, framed from base 1. Deletion took 1 base off V and 10 bases off J, with a span of 12 bases between the germline ends. The germline V gene specifies SGDLS as CDR1 and YYNGEE as CDR2. In Seattle, one collaborating source enrolled patients while the infection was active and tracked those patients longitudinally over the course of disease. Collaborating institutions collected whole blood in K2EDTA tubes following their own protocols. For TCRbeta analysis, collaborators shipped samples as frozen whole blood, isolated PBMCs, or DNA extracted from either of those sample types. TCRbeta CDR3 regions were amplified from genomic DNA by means of the immunoSEQ Assay, a bias-controlled multiplex PCR. As for how the authors treated the data: The number of nucleated cells in each sample was estimated by amplification of reference gene primers within the assay. To quantify the absolute abundance of each unique TCRbeta CDR3 rearrangement, sequence reads were collapsed and filtered. Productive Simpson clonality was computed per sample as the square root of Simpson's diversity index over productive rearrangements. The source is immuneACCESS, and TCRdb retained only in-frame sequences with V and J called. Part of the clones is not carried over; for the studies checked, unresolved V genes explain less than half of this, and the remainder is unexplained. The V and J calls and clone size come from that table; D and trimming were worked out from the DNA. The table for this sample lists roughly 380,000 clones; 89% of them were counted only once. Of the sample, 1.5% to 1.8% is held by the ten largest clones.

The rearranged segments are TRBV9 and TRBJ1-6, with the D gene call left open. Sequencing input: peripheral blood. This TCR came from a woman in her thirties or forties with COVID-19, enrolled during active disease. The DNA reads as follows: TGTGCCAGCAGCGTAAGAGGCGGGCGGTCACCCCTCCACTTT. This encodes CASSVRGGRSPLHF.